This T cell receptor beta chain was observed in a study of blood T cell repertoires in COVID-19. Only in-frame clones appear in the TCRdb table, and some are missing; sequencing was by immunoSEQ multiplex PCR. Of tens of thousands of clones in the sample, around 83% were seen once. Unmatched junction bases numbered 8, after V lost 7 bases and J lost 6 bases. This CDR3 is 13 amino acids long. The germline V gene has CDR1 SNHLY and CDR2 FYNNEI. The chain has TRBV2 and TRBJ1-2, with 7 bases lining up with TRBD1. The specimen was peripheral blood. The TCR comes from a man in his 60s with acute or convalescent COVID-19. CDR3 sequence reads: CASIPGTANGYTF. In nucleotides, the CDR3 is TGTGCCAGCATTCCCGGGACAGCGAATGGCTACACCTTC.